This TCR beta chain was sequenced for a study of blood T cell repertoires in COVID-19. Enrolled through a virtual design, the participants were between roughly 18 and 90 years of age and came from around 25 US areas. CDR1 and CDR2 from the germline V gene are SGHRS and YFSETQ. CDR3 size: 14 residues. V lost 2 bases to trimming and J lost 6 bases, with 14 bases between them. In the authors' workflow: Amplified reference gene primers provided the basis for estimating nucleated cell counts. Here immunoSEQ multiplex PCR was the method, and the copy in TCRdb shows in-frame clones only, minus some. The DNA gave D and trimming, while V, J and clone size come from that table. The sample has 350,000 to 450,000 clones, approximately 90% seen once.

Material: PBMCs or T cells enriched from blood (not recorded which). The chain uses TRBV5-1 and TRBJ1-2; D unclear. The TCR was taken from a woman under 30 who had been exposed to COVID-19. Here the CDR3 reads CASSLIYGVHGYTF. CDR3 bases: TGCGCCAGCAGCTTAATTTACGGGGTACATGGCTACACCTTC.